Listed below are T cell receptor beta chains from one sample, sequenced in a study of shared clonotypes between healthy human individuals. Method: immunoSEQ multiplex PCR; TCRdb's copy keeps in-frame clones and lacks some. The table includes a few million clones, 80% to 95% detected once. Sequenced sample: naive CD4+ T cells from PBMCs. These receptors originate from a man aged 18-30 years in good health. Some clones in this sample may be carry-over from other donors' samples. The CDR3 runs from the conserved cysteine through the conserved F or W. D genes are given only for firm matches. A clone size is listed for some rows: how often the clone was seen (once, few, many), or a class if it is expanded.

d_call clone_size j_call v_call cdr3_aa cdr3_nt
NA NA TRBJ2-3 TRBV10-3 CAIREERGDTQYF TGTGCCATCAGAGAGGAGAGGGGAGATACGCAGTATTTT
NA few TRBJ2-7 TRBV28 CASGREQYF TGTGCCAGCGGGAGGGAGCAGTACTTC
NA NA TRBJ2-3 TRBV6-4 CASSDNGRSTDTQYF TGTGCCAGCAGTGACAATGGCCGTAGCACAGATACGCAGTATTTT
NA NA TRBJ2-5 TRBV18 CASSPNDLETQYF TGTGCCAGCTCGCCTAACGATCTGGAGACCCAGTACTTC
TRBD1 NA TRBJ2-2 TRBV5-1 CASSLDQGANGELFF TGCGCCAGCAGCTTGGACCAGGGGGCGAACGGGGAGCTGTTTTTT
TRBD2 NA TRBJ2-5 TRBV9 CASRLKREVIQETQYF TGTGCCAGCAGGCTTAAACGGGAGGTGATCCAAGAGACCCAGTACTTC
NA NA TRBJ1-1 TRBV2 CASSGQDTEAFF TGTGCCAGCAGTGGTCAAGACACTGAAGCTTTCTTT
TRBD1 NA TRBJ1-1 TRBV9 CASSVALVPGATGENSGAFF TGTGCCAGCAGCGTAGCTCTAGTTCCAGGCGCGACAGGGGAGAATTCAGGAGCTTTCTTT
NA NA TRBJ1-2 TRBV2 CASSLEQRPNYGYTF TGTGCCAGCAGTCTCGAACAGCGACCTAACTATGGCTACACCTTC
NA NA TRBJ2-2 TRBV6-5 CASSTQGKGTGELFF TGTGCCAGCAGTACCCAGGGAAAGGGCACCGGGGAGCTGTTTTTT
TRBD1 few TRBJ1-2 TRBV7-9 CASSSGQGRGYTF TGTGCCAGCAGCTCTGGACAGGGGCGCGGCTACACCTTC
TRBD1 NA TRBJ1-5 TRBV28 CASSSGQGDQQPQHF TGTGCCAGCAGTTCGGGACAGGGGGATCAACAGCCCCAGCATTTT
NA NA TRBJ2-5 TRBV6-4 CASSVELGQTQYF TGTGCCAGCAGTGTTGAGTTAGGGCAGACCCAGTACTTC
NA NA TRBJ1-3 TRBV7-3 CASGTGNGNTIYF TGTGCCAGCGGAACAGGGAATGGAAACACCATATATTTT
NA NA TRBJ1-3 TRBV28 CASRPTGTHSGNTIYF TGTGCCAGCAGACCCACCGGGACACACTCTGGAAACACCATATATTTT
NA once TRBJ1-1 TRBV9 CASSVGATGTNTEAFF TGTGCCAGCAGCGTAGGGGCTACCGGGACAAACACTGAAGCTTTCTTT
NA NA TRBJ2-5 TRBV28 CASSSGGGKETQYF TGTGCCAGCAGTTCTGGGGGAGGCAAAGAGACCCAGTACTTC
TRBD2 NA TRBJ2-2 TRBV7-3 CASSPIVAGGVGELFF TGTGCCAGCAGCCCGATTGTAGCGGGAGGAGTCGGGGAGCTGTTTTTT
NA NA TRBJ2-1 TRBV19 CASSPGRRPHEQFF TGTGCCAGTAGTCCGGGGCGCAGGCCCCATGAGCAGTTCTTC
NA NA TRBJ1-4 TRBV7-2 CASSLEAGALVGLFF TGTGCCAGCAGCTTAGAGGCAGGGGCGTTAGTAGGACTGTTTTTT
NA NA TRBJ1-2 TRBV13 CASSLRGVSNYGYTF TGTGCCAGCAGCTTACGCGGGGTATCTAACTATGGCTACACCTTC
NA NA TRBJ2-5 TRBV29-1 CSVVGAETQYF TGCAGCGTCGTAGGGGCAGAGACCCAGTACTTC
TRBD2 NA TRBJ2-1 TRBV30 CAGSGISEQFF TGTGCCGGTAGCGGGATAAGTGAGCAGTTCTTC
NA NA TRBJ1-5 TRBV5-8 CASSRLRGSGNQPQHF TGTGCCAGCAGCCGCCTTCGGGGGTCTGGGAATCAGCCCCAGCATTTT
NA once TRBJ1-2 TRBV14 CASSKDPFYGYTF TGTGCCAGCAGTAAAGACCCGTTTTATGGCTACACCTTC
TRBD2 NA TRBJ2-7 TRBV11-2 CASSSSGTLPYEQYF TGTGCCAGCAGCTCCAGCGGGACTCTGCCGTACGAGCAGTACTTC
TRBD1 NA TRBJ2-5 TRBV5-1 CASSSQGQVVETQYF TGCGCCAGCAGCTCCCAGGGACAGGTGGTAGAGACCCAGTACTTC
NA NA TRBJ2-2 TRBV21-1 CASARTENTGELFF TGTGCCAGCGCAAGGACAGAGAACACCGGGGAGCTGTTTTTT
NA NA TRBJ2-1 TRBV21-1 CASSKELQEQFF TGTGCCAGCAGCAAAGAACTTCAGGAGCAGTTCTTC
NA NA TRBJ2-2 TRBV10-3 CAIGGRGELFF TGTGCCATCGGAGGTCGGGGGGAGCTGTTTTTT
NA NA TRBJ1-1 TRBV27 CASSYIQGLGNTEAFF TGTGCCAGCAGTTATATACAGGGTCTAGGGAACACTGAAGCTTTCTTT
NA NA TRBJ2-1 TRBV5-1 CASSLGVDSYNEQFF TGCGCCAGCAGCTTGGGAGTGGACTCCTACAATGAGCAGTTCTTC
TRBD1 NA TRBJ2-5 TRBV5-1 CASSWTGEETQYF TGCGCCAGCAGCTGGACAGGGGAGGAGACCCAGTACTTC
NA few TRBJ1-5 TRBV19 CASTDYTGNQPQHF TGTGCCAGCACAGACTACACTGGCAATCAGCCCCAGCATTTT
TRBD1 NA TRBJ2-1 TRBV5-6 CASRITGQMLGNEQFF TGTGCCAGCAGAATAACGGGACAGATGCTTGGGAATGAGCAGTTCTTC
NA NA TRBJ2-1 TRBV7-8 CASSLSAVISYNEQFF TGTGCCAGCAGCTTATCGGCTGTAATCTCCTACAATGAGCAGTTCTTC
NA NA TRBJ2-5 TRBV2 CASIRRAAQETQYF TGTGCCAGCATACGCAGGGCAGCCCAAGAGACCCAGTACTTC
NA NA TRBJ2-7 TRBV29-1 CSVEEGTGKYEQYF TGCAGCGTTGAAGAAGGGACCGGAAAGTACGAGCAGTACTTC
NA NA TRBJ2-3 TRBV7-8 CASSLVQALTDTQYF TGTGCCAGCAGCTTAGTGCAGGCCCTCACAGATACGCAGTATTTT
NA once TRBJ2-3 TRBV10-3 CAIRPKQGIATDTQYF TGTGCCATCAGGCCCAAACAGGGAATAGCCACAGATACGCAGTATTTT
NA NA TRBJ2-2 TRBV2 CASYKDKSFGELFF TGTGCCAGCTATAAGGATAAGAGTTTCGGGGAGCTGTTTTTT